The 17 T cell receptor beta chains given below trace back to one sample, sequenced in a study of blood T cells in healthy people across ages. Next came a second PCR, run for about 6 to 12 cycles, which used a sample-barcoded 5' primer along with a J-beta primer mix. TCRdb analysed the 5' RACE reads with MiXCR anew, one entry per CDR3 protein. Of about 970,000 distinct CDR3 sequences in the sample, 51% were seen once. Sequencing used blood. The source of these receptors is a woman aged 55-70 years in good health.

The chain is built from TRBV28 and TRBJ2-5; TRBD1 matches at 9 bases. The closer fit of TRBJ2-7 to the DNA end suggests the J call may be wrong. Germline-derived CDR1 and CDR2 are MDHEN and SYDVKM. The CDR3 covers 15 residues. The CDR3 DNA reads TGTGCCAGCGGACGAAGGGGGACAGGGAGAGACGAGCAGTACTTC. This translates into CASGRRGTGRDEQYF.

The V call is TRBV5-5, the J call TRBJ2-6; no firm D call. The V gene lost 4 bases and the J gene lost 1 base, with 12 bases spanning the gap. CDR3 length: 16 residues. Germline V gene lookup returns CDR1 SGHKS and CDR2 YYEKEE (reference sequence). This CDR3 reads CASSLVLTSGANVLTF. In nucleotides, the CDR3 is TGTGCCAGCAGCCTGGTACTGACTTCTGGGGCCAACGTCCTGACTTTC.

V is TRBV20-1 and J is TRBJ2-1; D not certain. The germline CDR1 and CDR2 sequences are DFQATT and SNEGSKA (reference sequence). The CDR3 totals 11 residues. With 3 bases removed from V and 9 bases from J, the gap between germline ends came to 9 bases. Written as DNA, the CDR3 is TGCAGTGCTAGGGTGGGTAGTGAGCAGTTCTTC. Its translation: CSARVGSEQFF.

This chain links TRBV6-2 or TRBV6-3 with TRBJ2-1, with 14 positions matching TRBD2. CDR3 length: 17 residues. Germline V gene data show CDR1 as MNHEY and CDR2 as SVGEGT. V gave up 2 bases and J gave up 8 bases; unmatched junction bases: 8. The CDR3: CASSYAGTSGSSDEQFF. DNA for the CDR3: TGTGCCAGCAGTTACGCTGGGACTAGCGGGAGTAGCGATGAGCAGTTCTTC.

CDR3 residues: CASRRSAGRNEQYF. CDR3 coding DNA: TGTGCCAGCAGACGGAGCGCAGGGAGGAACGAGCAGTACTTC. The gene calls are TRBV28 and TRBJ2-7; D might be TRBD2 (6 bases). Trimming shortened V by 6 bases and J by 5 bases, and 17 bases separated the two germline ends. CDR1 and CDR2 (germline): MDHEN, SYDVKM. This CDR3 is 14 amino acids long. Full variable domain (remainder filled in from reference TRBV28 and TRBJ2-7): DVKVTQSSRYLVKRTGEKVFLECVQDMDHENMFWYRQDPGLGLRLIYFSYDVKMKEKGDIPEGYSVSREKKERFSLILESASTNQTSMYLCASRRSAGRNEQYFGPGTRLTVT.

V is TRBV27 and J is TRBJ2-7; either TRBD1 or TRBD2 may supply D (5 bases each). Matching the DNA end better, TRBJ2-5 makes the J call doubtful. The germline V gene has CDR1 MNHEY and CDR2 SMNVEV (reference sequence). CDR3 length: 15 amino acids. The CDR3 region has the DNA TGTGCCAGCAGTCTAACCGGGGCCCCCTGGGAGACCCAGTACTTC. Residues: CASSLTGAPWETQYF.

The chain recombines TRBV18 with TRBJ1-4; D gene uncertain. The CDR3 sequence is 15 residues long. Trimming took 2 bases from V and 7 from J, leaving 14 bases between them. Germline values: CDR1 KGHSH, CDR2 LQKENI. The CDR3 sequence is CASSPALGSGEKLFF. In DNA form, the CDR3 reads TGTGCCAGCTCACCAGCCCTAGGGAGCGGTGAAAAACTGTTTTTT.

This clonotype occurred a few times. J is TRBJ2-7 and V is TRBV28; no definite D call. This CDR3 region has 13 residues. V lost 6 bases and J lost 2, with 11 bases in between. Germline assignment: CDR1 MDHEN and CDR2 SYDVKM. This chain's CDR3 is CASSWTEAYEQYF. CDR3 nucleotides: TGTGCCAGCAGCTGGACGGAAGCCTACGAGCAGTACTTC. Using reference TRBV28 and TRBJ2-7 for the parts outside the CDR3, the full variable domain is DVKVTQSSRYLVKRTGEKVFLECVQDMDHENMFWYRQDPGLGLRLIYFSYDVKMKEKGDIPEGYSVSREKKERFSLILESASTNQTSMYLCASSWTEAYEQYFGPGTRLTVT.

This chain connects TRBV4-1 to TRBJ2-1, with D perhaps TRBD2 (5 bases). Germline-derived CDR1 and CDR2 are MGHRA and YSYEKL. This CDR3 comprises 16 residues. V lost 1 base, J lost 13 bases, and 23 bases lay in between. CDR3 in amino acids: CASSQGFPLGRGKQFF. Written as DNA, the CDR3 is TGCGCCAGCAGCCAAGGGTTCCCACTTGGCCGGGGTAAACAGTTCTTC.

In this sample, this clonotype turned up a few times. The chain combines TRBV28 with TRBJ2-4, with unresolved D. The better agreement between TRBJ2-7 and the DNA end casts doubt on the J call. CDR3 length: 12 residues. Per germline, CDR1 MDHEN and CDR2 SYDVKM. The CDR3 spells CATIGDVGEQYF. Here the CDR3 DNA reads TGTGCCACCATAGGTGACGTTGGCGAGCAGTACTTC.

V gene TRBV27 combines with J gene TRBJ2-2; TRBD2 matches at 9 bases. The CDR3 is made up of 15 amino acids. Trimming cost V 5 bases and J 7 bases; bases outside gene matches: 8. The germline gives CDR1 MNHEY, CDR2 SMNVEV (reference sequence). As DNA, the CDR3 is TGTGCCAGCAGTAGCCAGGGACTAGCTAGCGGGGAGCTGTTTTTT. Translation: CASSSQGLASGELFF.

CDR3 region: CASSKQGGNEQFF. DNA of the CDR3: TGTGCCAGCAGTAAACAGGGAGGGAATGAGCAGTTCTTC. The gene calls are TRBV6-6 and TRBJ2-1; possibly TRBD2 for D (7 bases). From germline, CDR1 is MNHNY and CDR2 SVGAGI (reference sequence). Between the trimmed V and J ends, which lost 5 bases and 7 bases, there was a span of 12 bases. The CDR3 consists of 13 residues.

J is TRBJ2-6 and V is TRBV7-3; 7 bases agree with TRBD1. CDR1 SGHTA and CDR2 FQGTGA come from the germline V gene. Trimming cost V 3 bases and J 0 bases; bases outside gene matches: 8. The CDR3 is 18 residues long. CDR3 DNA sequence: TGTGCCAGCAGCTTTAAAACAGGGGCTCCCTCTGGGGCCAACGTCCTGACTTTC. Protein sequence: CASSFKTGAPSGANVLTF.

This chain joins TRBV27 and TRBJ2-7, with unresolved D. Germline loops: CDR1 MNHEY, CDR2 SMNVEV (reference sequence). The germline V and J ends were trimmed by 8 bases and 1 base, with 12 bases remaining between them. This CDR3 is built from 13 residues. For the CDR3, the DNA is TGTGCCAGCCGTCTGACGATTTCCTACGAGCAGTACTTC. This encodes CASRLTISYEQYF.

With regard to this clonotype: Compared with germline, one end of the junction differs, possibly owing to a read error. CDR3 residues: CASSLGNLGDRNYKQYF. The CDR3, as DNA: TGTGCCAGCAGCTTAGGAAACTTAGGGGACAGAAACTACAAGCAGTACTTC. This chain connects TRBV11-2 to TRBJ2-7; 7 bases match TRBD1. Germline V CDR1 and CDR2: SGHAT, FQNNGV. This CDR3 contains 17 residues.

V usage is TRBV28 and J usage is TRBJ2-1; no reliable D call. The CDR3 runs to 12 residues. With 2 bases removed from V and 10 bases from J, the gap between germline ends came to 9 bases. Germline V gene lookup returns CDR1 MDHEN and CDR2 SYDVKM. In DNA, the CDR3 is TGTGCCAGCAGTTTAGGGTGGTACGAGCAGTTCTTC. As protein: CASSLGWYEQFF.

A few counts support this clonotype. Here the CDR3 reads CASSPLGGPSADTQYF. The CDR3 nucleotides read TGTGCCAGCAGTCCCCTCGGAGGGCCTAGCGCAGATACGCAGTATTTT. V is TRBV28 and J is TRBJ2-3; tentatively, D is TRBD2 (6 bases). The germline V and J ends were trimmed by 5 bases and 4 bases, with 19 bases remaining between them. Looked up from germline, CDR1 is MDHEN and CDR2 is SYDVKM. The CDR3 is 16 residues long.